These 19 T cell receptor beta chains originate from one sample sequenced in a study of neurological immune-mediated disorders. Stated time point: technical triplicate 3. TCRdb independently ran MiXCR on the 5' RACE reads; one entry per CDR3 protein. The data show under 45,000 distinct CDR3 sequences, around a fifth seen once. Sequencing input: PBMCs. These receptors were taken from a man in his sixties with HTLV-1-associated myelopathy (HAM/TSP).

This clonotype came up many times. The chain couples TRBV4-1 to TRBJ2-2; 11 nucleotides align to TRBD1. V dropped 2 bases and J dropped 7; count of bases not matched to a gene: 3. This CDR3 has 15 amino acids. Germline loops: CDR1 MGHRA, CDR2 YSYEKL. The CDR3 loop is CASSQPGQGVGELFF. DNA of the CDR3: TGCGCCAGCAGCCAACCGGGACAGGGGGTCGGGGAGCTGTTTTTT.

There are many counts of this clonotype. The genes are TRBV20-1 and TRBJ2-1; 7 bases line up with TRBD2. With V trimmed by 0 bases and J by 6 bases, 11 bases remained unmatched. Germline-derived CDR1 and CDR2 are DFQATT and SNEGSKA (reference sequence). CDR3 length: 16 residues. The CDR3: CSAREPAGASPNEQFF. CDR3 nucleotides: TGCAGTGCTAGAGAACCCGCGGGAGCGAGTCCCAATGAGCAGTTCTTC.

In its sample, this clonotype was seen many times. The rearrangement links TRBV6-5 to TRBJ2-1; 10 positions agree with TRBD2. The trim removed 5 bases at V and 6 bases at J, leaving 7 bases unmatched. Per the germline V gene, CDR1 is MNHEY and CDR2 is SVGAGI. The CDR3 is 15 residues long. CDR3 bases: TGTGCCAGCAGTACCCGGCCTAGCGGGAGCAATGAGCAGTTCTTC. It translates to CASSTRPSGSNEQFF.

This chain connects TRBV5-1 to TRBJ2-1, with 7 positions matching TRBD2. The CDR3 length is 16 residues. Germline V CDR1 and CDR2: SGHRS, YFSETQ. With V trimmed by 4 bases and J by 5 bases, 12 bases remained unmatched. The CDR3 region is CASSPLGGTGNNEQFF. The CDR3 nucleotides read TGCGCCAGCAGCCCTTTGGGAGGGACTGGCAACAATGAGCAGTTCTTC.

This clonotype was detected many times. The chain uses TRBV24-1 and TRBJ2-5, with a weak D call TRBD2 (6 bases). V was clipped by 2 bases and J by 6 bases, with 12 bases between them. The CDR3 spans 14 residues. Germline assignment: CDR1 KGHDR and CDR2 SFDVKD. CDR3 DNA sequence: TGTGCCACCAGTGATTACGGAGGGCGACAGACCCAGTACTTC. Encoded protein: CATSDYGGRQTQYF.

This clonotype came up many times. The chain recombines TRBV29-1 with TRBJ2-7; D not certain. The V gene's germline CDR1 is SQVTM and CDR2 ANQGSEA. Trimming removed 5 bases from V and 0 bases from J, with 11 bases in between. The CDR3 runs to 13 residues. The CDR3 sequence: CSVMAHSSYEQYF. The CDR3 nucleotides are TGCAGCGTTATGGCACATTCCTCCTACGAGCAGTACTTC.

This clonotype showed up many times. The chain combines TRBV14 with TRBJ2-7; D perhaps matches TRBD2 (6 bases). Germline V gives CDR1 SGHDN, CDR2 FVKESK. The length of the CDR3 is 14 residues. Trimming stripped 4 bases from V and 7 bases from J, with 17 bases between. This CDR3 is CASSRYRAGREQYF. CDR3 nucleotides: TGTGCCAGCAGCCGCTATCGGGCGGGAAGGGAGCAGTACTTC.

This clonotype was observed many times. The rearrangement joins TRBV20-1 to TRBJ1-3; D is uncertain. Trimming pared 7 bases from V and 0 bases from J, leaving 13 bases between. The CDR3 consists of 14 residues. Germline CDR1 DFQATT, CDR2 SNEGSKA (reference sequence). The CDR3 region is CSGRKGSSGNTIYF. The CDR3 DNA sequence: TGCAGTGGAAGGAAGGGAAGCTCTGGAAACACCATATATTTT.

This clonotype was detected ten times or more. J is TRBJ2-2 and V is TRBV5-1, with D uncertain. This CDR3 has 14 residues. Per the germline V gene, CDR1 is SGHRS and CDR2 is YFSETQ. Trimming left V 3 bases short and J 2 bases short, with 8 bases between. CDR3 nucleotides: TGCGCCAGCAGCTGGACGGTAAACACCGGGGAGCTGTTTTTT. Its translation: CASSWTVNTGELFF.

This clonotype was seen repeatedly, ten times or more. The J gene is TRBJ1-1, the V gene TRBV6-6; D gene ambiguous. CDR1 MNHNY and CDR2 SVGAGI come from the germline V gene (reference sequence). The CDR3 totals 14 residues. V shed 5 bases and J shed 10 bases, with 20 bases lying between them. The CDR3 sequence: CASSLTDRRAAAFF. The CDR3 DNA reads as TGTGCCAGCAGTCTCACGGACCGCCGGGCGGCAGCTTTCTTT.

The J gene is TRBJ2-1, the V gene TRBV18; weak D call: TRBD1 (6 bases). Per the germline V gene, CDR1 is KGHSH and CDR2 is LQKENI. This CDR3 contains 16 residues. Trimming stripped 3 bases from V and 5 bases from J, with 17 bases between. The CDR3 sequence: CASSPTQGRGNNEQFF. The CDR3 DNA sequence: TGTGCCAGCTCACCCACACAGGGAAGGGGGAACAATGAGCAGTTCTTC. Supplemented by reference TRBV18 and TRBJ2-1, the full variable domain reads NAGVMQNPRHLVRRRGQEARLRCSPMKGHSHVYWYRQLPEEGLKFMVYLQKENIIDESGMPKERFSAEFPKEGPSILRIQQVVRGDSAAYFCASSPTQGRGNNEQFFGPGTRLTVL.

The chain employs TRBV7-2 and TRBJ2-2; D unclear. Germline V gene lookup returns CDR1 SGHTA and CDR2 FQGNSA. The CDR3 contains 15 residues. V was pared by 7 bases and J by 2 bases, with 14 bases between. CDR3 bases: TGTGCCAGCACTGCAATCGGTCTTAACACCGGGGAGCTGTTTTTT. It specifies CASTAIGLNTGELFF.

There are many counts of this clonotype. This sequence joins TRBV20-1 and TRBJ2-1; D is perhaps TRBD2 (5 bases). Deletions cut 2 bases from V and 5 bases from J, with 19 bases between. The CDR3 runs 16 residues. From germline, CDR1 is DFQATT and CDR2 SNEGSKA (reference sequence). The CDR3: CSARLPGFSVHNEQFF. The DNA of the CDR3 is TGCAGTGCTAGACTTCCGGGATTTAGCGTCCACAATGAGCAGTTCTTC.

This clonotype came up many times. The chain links TRBV5-1 to TRBJ2-7, with D possibly matching TRBD1 (5 bases). The ends were cut back, 0 bases at V and 0 bases at J, with 13 bases in the middle. Germline CDR1 reads SGHRS; CDR2 reads YFSETQ. The CDR3 is 16 amino acids. DNA of the CDR3: TGCGCCAGCAGCTTGGGGGCAGGGTTAAGCTCCTACGAGCAGTACTTC. Its translation is CASSLGAGLSSYEQYF.

Many counts were recorded for this clonotype. This chain's CDR3 is CASSLTAKSYEQYF. CDR3 in DNA: TGCGCCAGCAGCTTAACGGCCAAATCCTACGAGCAGTACTTC. This rearrangement joins TRBV5-1 to TRBJ2-7; D not resolved. Trimming took off 2 bases at V and 1 base at J, with 10 bases between the two ends. From germline, CDR1 is SGHRS and CDR2 YFSETQ. This CDR3 is built from 14 residues.

This clonotype was recorded many times. The rearrangement joins TRBV10-3 to TRBJ2-7; D call uncertain. The CDR3 has 12 amino acids. CDR1 and CDR2 (germline): ENHRY, SYGVKD. V was clipped by 6 bases and J by 6 bases, with 12 bases between them. This CDR3 reads CAISPQEREQYF. CDR3 coding DNA: TGTGCCATCAGCCCTCAGGAGCGCGAGCAGTACTTC.

This clonotype was counted ten times or more. The chain employs TRBV20-1 and TRBJ1-1; D gene ambiguous. The ends were cut back, 1 base at V and 1 base at J, with 13 bases in the middle. CDR1 and CDR2 (germline): DFQATT, SNEGSKA (reference sequence). This CDR3 is built from 15 residues. The DNA for the CDR3 is TGCAGTGCTAGAGTGGGGAGCCGGTCGAACACTGAAGCTTTCTTT. It translates to CSARVGSRSNTEAFF.

This clonotype was detected ten times or more. At one end, the junction sequence differs from germline, possibly due to a read error. This chain links TRBV11-3 with TRBJ2-4; 7 bases agree with TRBD1. The CDR3 is 12 residues long. CDR1 and CDR2 (germline): SGHNT, YENEEA. The CDR3 reads CASSFSTGTENF. Written as DNA, the CDR3 is TGTGCCAGCAGCTTCTCCACCGGGACAGAGAACTTC.

In regard to this clonotype: A much larger clone sits a single nucleotide away, making a read error possible. The chain carries TRBV7-8 and TRBJ1-1; a weak D match, TRBD1 (5 bases). CDR1 and CDR2 from the germline V gene are SGHVS and FQNEAQ. This CDR3 is built from 14 residues. V shed 5 bases and J shed 2 bases, with 12 bases lying between them. The DNA of the CDR3 is TGTGCCAGCAGCACGGGGCTTTTTAACACTGAAGCTTTCTTT. This codes for CASSTGLFNTEAFF. Supplemented by reference TRBV7-8 and TRBJ1-1, the full variable domain reads GAGVSQSPRYKVAKRGQDVALRCDPISGHVSLFWYQQALGQGPEFLTYFQNEAQLDKSGLPSDRFFAERPEGSVSTLKIQRTQQEDSAVYLCASSTGLFNTEAFFGQGTRLTVV.